This T cell receptor beta chain was captured in a study of blood T cell repertoires in COVID-19. Looking at the study overall: Whether acute or convalescent, the COVID-19 samples came from the United States, Italy and Spain. PBMCs, B-cell-depleted T cells, or T cells were the source of the cDNA or gDNA that made up the material.

All enrollees were roughly 18 to 89 years old and from fewer than 30 US areas. Categorization into cohorts depended on clinical history that participants reported. Libraries were prepared by immunoSEQ multiplex PCR; TCRdb keeps only in-frame clonotypes and omits some of them. Of about 150,000 clones in the sample, around 80% were seen once. Germline-derived CDR1 and CDR2 are LNHNV and YYDKDF (reference sequence). Trimming cost V 9 bases and J 0 bases, with 12 bases left between them. The CDR3 runs 13 residues. This TCR was recovered from a woman in her forties or fifties who had recovered from COVID-19. Source material: PBMCs or T cells enriched from blood (not recorded which). The chain recombines TRBV15 with TRBJ2-7, with a weak D call TRBD2 (6 bases). The CDR3 DNA sequence: TGTGCCACTAAAGGGACTCACTCCTACGAGCAGTACGTC. This codes for CATKGTHSYEQYV.